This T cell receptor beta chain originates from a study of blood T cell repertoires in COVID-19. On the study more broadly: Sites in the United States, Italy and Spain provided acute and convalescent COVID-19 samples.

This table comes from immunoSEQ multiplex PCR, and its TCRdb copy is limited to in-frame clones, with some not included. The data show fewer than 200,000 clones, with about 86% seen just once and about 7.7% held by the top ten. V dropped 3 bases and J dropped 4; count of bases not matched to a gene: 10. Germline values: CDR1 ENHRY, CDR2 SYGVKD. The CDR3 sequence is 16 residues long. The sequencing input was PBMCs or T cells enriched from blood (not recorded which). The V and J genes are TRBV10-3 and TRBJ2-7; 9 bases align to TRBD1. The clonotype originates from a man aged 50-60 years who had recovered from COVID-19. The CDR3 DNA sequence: TGTGCCATCAGTGACCACCTGGGACAGGGTAGTTACGAGCAGTACTTC. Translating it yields CAISDHLGQGSYEQYF.